This T cell receptor beta chain is drawn from a study of identical twins. This clonotype has more than one count but fewer than ten. The germline CDR1 and CDR2 sequences are MGHDK and SYGVNS. Losses at the gene ends were 3 bases for V and 2 bases for J; bases not matched to a gene: 4. This CDR3 spans 16 amino acids. TCRdb fed the 5' RACE reads into MiXCR, producing one record per CDR3 protein. The repertoire includes about 900,000 distinct CDR3 sequences, about 12% of them detected once, and around 1.5% sits in the top ten. This sample also appeared in a second study, on yellow fever vaccine responses in identical twins. That work adds: Twins' vaccine T cell response reportedly seemed partly convergent, partly personalized.

What was sequenced was PBMCs. The chain is built from TRBV25-1 and TRBJ2-3; 11 bases fit TRBD2. The source of this sequence is a woman under 30 in good health. CDR3 coding DNA: TGTGCCAGCAGTGAGGCTAGCGGGGGGTTCACAGATACGCAGTATTTT. Its protein is CASSEASGGFTDTQYF. The whole variable domain, remainder taken from reference TRBV25-1 and TRBJ2-3, is EADIYQTPRYLVIGTGKKITLECSQTMGHDKMYWYQQDPGMELHLIHYSYGVNSTEKGDLSSESTVSRIRTEHFPLTLESARPSHTSQYLCASSEASGGFTDTQYFGPGTRLTVL.